The present T cell receptor beta chain was sequenced within a study of blood T cell repertoires in COVID-19. Study as a whole: Samples came from the United States, Italy and Spain, spanning acute and convalescent COVID-19. PBMCs, B-cell-depleted T cells, or T cells provided the cDNA or gDNA that made up the material.

V was clipped by 4 bases and J by 0 bases, with 7 bases between them. The CDR3 runs to 13 residues. CDR1 and CDR2 (germline): SGHRS, YFSETQ. Original analysis: Quantification of nucleated cells was approximated via reference gene primer amplification. The data were produced by immunoSEQ multiplex PCR, yet TCRdb's version contains in-frame clones alone and is incomplete. That table gives V, J and clone size, and the DNA gave D and trimming. The data contain around 100,000 clones, just over 85% of them singletons. Material for sequencing was peripheral blood. The chain links TRBV5-1 to TRBJ1-1, with TRBD1 as a possible D gene (5 bases). This sequence originates from a human donor in a cohort sampled during active COVID-19. The CDR3 is CASSADMNTEAFF. The CDR3 DNA sequence: TGCGCCAGCAGCGCGGACATGAACACTGAAGCTTTCTTT.